This record concerns one T cell receptor beta chain sequence. The source of the sample is a study of blood T cell repertoires in COVID-19. Study overall: Italy, Spain and the United States were the sources of the convalescent and acute COVID-19 samples. The cDNA or gDNA used as material had been derived from T cells, B-cell-depleted T cells, or PBMCs.

Enrollees, roughly 18 to 89 years old, lived in some 24 US areas. Sequencing was performed with immunoSEQ multiplex PCR; in TCRdb, only in-frame clones are kept and a portion is missing. The sample records about 400,000 clones, 87% being singletons. CDR1 and CDR2 (germline): LGHNA, YNFKEQ. The CDR3 contains 14 residues. V shed 4 bases and J shed 0 bases, with 9 bases lying between them. This sequence joins TRBV4-2 and TRBJ1-2; no definite D call. The sequence derives from a woman aged 45 to 65 who had recovered from COVID-19. The sample was PBMCs or T cells enriched from blood (not recorded which). The CDR3 loop is CASSPPAANYGYTF. CDR3 nucleotides: TGTGCCAGCAGCCCACCCGCAGCTAACTATGGCTACACCTTC.